These 5 T cell receptor beta chains came from one sample sequenced in a study of CD8+ T cells in alopecia areata. Following extraction, RNA underwent reverse transcription to cDNA, which served as the sequencing template. TCRdb keeps only in-frame clones here, not all; method: immunoSEQ multiplex PCR. Of 150,000 to 200,000 clones in the sample, just over 65% are singletons; the top ten hold about an eighth. The specimen was CD8+ T cells sorted from blood, collected at week 0. The receptors were sampled from a human donor with alopecia areata.

This clone was picked up a small number of times. The chain employs TRBV30 and TRBJ2-7, with D possibly matching TRBD2 (6 bases). CDR1 is GTSNPN and CDR2 is SVGIG in the germline V gene (reference sequence). The V end lost 3 bases, the J end lost 7 bases, and 10 bases lay between the germline ends. The CDR3 extends over 11 amino acids. The chain's CDR3 is CAWSAGWEQYF. CDR3 sequence (DNA): TGTGCCTGGAGCGCGGGGTGGGAGCAGTACTTC.

The V and J genes are TRBV13 and TRBJ2-5, with TRBD2 matching 15 bases. V was pared by 5 bases and J by 3 bases, with 4 bases of the junction left unmatched. Germline V gene lookup returns CDR1 PRHDT and CDR2 FYEKMQ (reference sequence). CDR3 length: 16 amino acids. The CDR3 is CASSPRTSGGEETQYF. In nucleotides, the CDR3 is TGTGCCAGCAGCCCGCGGACTAGCGGGGGGGAAGAGACCCAGTACTTC.

The V call is TRBV30, the J call TRBJ2-6, with D unclear. V gave up 1 base and J gave up 0 bases, with 4 bases separating them. The germline V gene has CDR1 GTSNPN and CDR2 SVGIG (reference sequence). The CDR3 sequence is 14 residues long. This chain's CDR3 is CAWSASSGANVLTF. As DNA, the CDR3 is TGTGCCTGGAGTGCCTCCTCTGGGGCCAACGTCCTGACTTTC.

V usage is TRBV6-5 and J usage is TRBJ1-1, with D perhaps matching TRBD1 (5 bases). Germline V gene data show CDR1 as MNHEY and CDR2 as SVGAGI. Trimming shortened V by 4 bases and J by 1 base, and 13 bases separated the two germline ends. The CDR3 has 15 amino acids. The CDR3 nucleotides read TGTGCCAGCAGTTTTGAGGGGCAGGGGAACACTGAAGCTTTCTTT. Protein sequence: CASSFEGQGNTEAFF.

This clone has just a few counts. The chain carries TRBV5-6 and TRBJ2-2, with D possibly being TRBD1 or TRBD2 (6 bases each). Trimming removed 0 bases from V and 5 bases from J, with 14 bases in between. This CDR3 is built from 16 residues. Germline CDR1 is SGHDT and CDR2 is YYEEEE. The CDR3 loop reads CASSLESEGGTGELFF. CDR3 in DNA: TGTGCCAGCAGCTTGGAGTCAGAAGGGGGGACCGGGGAGCTGTTTTTT.